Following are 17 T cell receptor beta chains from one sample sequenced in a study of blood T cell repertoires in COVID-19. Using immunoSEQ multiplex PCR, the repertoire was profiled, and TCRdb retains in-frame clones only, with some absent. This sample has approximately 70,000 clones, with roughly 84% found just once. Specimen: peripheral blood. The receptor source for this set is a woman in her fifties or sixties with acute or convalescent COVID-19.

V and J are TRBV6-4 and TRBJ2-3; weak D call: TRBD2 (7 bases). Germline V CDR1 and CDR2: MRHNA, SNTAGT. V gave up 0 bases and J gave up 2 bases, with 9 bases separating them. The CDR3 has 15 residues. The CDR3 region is CASSDSGGHTDTQYF. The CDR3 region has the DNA TGTGCCAGCAGTGACTCGGGGGGGCACACAGATACGCAGTATTTT.

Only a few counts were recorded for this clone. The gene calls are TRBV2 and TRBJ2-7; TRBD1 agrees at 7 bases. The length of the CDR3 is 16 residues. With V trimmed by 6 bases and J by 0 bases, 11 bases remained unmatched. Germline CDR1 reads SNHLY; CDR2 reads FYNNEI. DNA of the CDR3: TGTGCCAGCAGCCCACCGGGACAGCAGACCTCCTACGAGCAGTACTTC. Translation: CASSPPGQQTSYEQYF.

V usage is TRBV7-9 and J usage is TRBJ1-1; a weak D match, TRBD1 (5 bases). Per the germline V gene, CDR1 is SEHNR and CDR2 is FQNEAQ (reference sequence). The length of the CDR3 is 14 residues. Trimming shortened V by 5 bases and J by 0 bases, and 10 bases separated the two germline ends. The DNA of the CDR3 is TGTGCCAGCAGCCCCCGACAGATGAACACTGAAGCTTTCTTT. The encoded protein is CASSPRQMNTEAFF.

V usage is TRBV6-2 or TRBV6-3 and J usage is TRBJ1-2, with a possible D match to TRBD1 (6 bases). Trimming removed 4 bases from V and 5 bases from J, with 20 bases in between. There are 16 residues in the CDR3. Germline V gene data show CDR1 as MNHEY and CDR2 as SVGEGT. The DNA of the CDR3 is TGTGCCAGCAGTTCCCATCAAACGGGACACCGATATGGCTACACCTTC. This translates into CASSSHQTGHRYGYTF.

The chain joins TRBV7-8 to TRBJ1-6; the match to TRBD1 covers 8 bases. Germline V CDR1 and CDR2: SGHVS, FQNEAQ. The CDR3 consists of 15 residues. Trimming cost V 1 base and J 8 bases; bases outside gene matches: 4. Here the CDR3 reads CASSLGQGAYSPLHF. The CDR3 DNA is TGTGCCAGCAGCTTAGGGCAGGGGGCTTATTCACCCCTCCACTTT.

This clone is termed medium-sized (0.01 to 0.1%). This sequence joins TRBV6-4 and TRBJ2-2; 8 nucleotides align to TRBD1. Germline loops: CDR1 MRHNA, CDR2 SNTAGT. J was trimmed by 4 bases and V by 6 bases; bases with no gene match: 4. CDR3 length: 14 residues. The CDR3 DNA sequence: TGTGCCAGCAGGGGACAGGCCCCCACCGGGGAGCTGTTTTTT. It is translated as CASRGQAPTGELFF.

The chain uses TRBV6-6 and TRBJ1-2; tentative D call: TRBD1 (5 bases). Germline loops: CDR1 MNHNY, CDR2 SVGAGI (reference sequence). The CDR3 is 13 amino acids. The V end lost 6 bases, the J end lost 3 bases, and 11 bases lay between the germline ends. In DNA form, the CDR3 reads TGTGCCAGCAGCCTAACGGGGGACTATGGCTACACCTTC. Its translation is CASSLTGDYGYTF.

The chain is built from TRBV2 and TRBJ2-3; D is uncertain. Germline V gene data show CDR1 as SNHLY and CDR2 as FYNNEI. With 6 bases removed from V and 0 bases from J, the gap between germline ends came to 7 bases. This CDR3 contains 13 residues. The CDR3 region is CASSGWSTDTQYF. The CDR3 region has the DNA TGTGCCAGCAGCGGTTGGAGCACAGATACGCAGTATTTT.

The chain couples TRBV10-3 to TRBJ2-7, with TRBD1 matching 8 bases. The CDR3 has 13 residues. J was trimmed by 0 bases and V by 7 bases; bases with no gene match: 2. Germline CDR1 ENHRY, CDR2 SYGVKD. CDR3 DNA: TGTGCCATCAATGACAGGGGCTCCTACGAGCAGTACTTC. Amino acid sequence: CAINDRGSYEQYF.

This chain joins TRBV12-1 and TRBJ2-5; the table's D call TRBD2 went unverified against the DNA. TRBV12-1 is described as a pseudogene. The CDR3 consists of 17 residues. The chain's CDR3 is CASSSKGGGTRGETQYF. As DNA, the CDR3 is TGTGCCAGCAGCTCCAAGGGCGGGGGGACCCGGGGAGAGACCCAGTACTTC.

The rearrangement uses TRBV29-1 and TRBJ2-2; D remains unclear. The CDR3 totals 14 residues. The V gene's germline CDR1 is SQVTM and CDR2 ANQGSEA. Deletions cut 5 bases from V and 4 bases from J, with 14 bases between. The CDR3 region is CSVRSPRATGELFF. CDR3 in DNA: TGCAGCGTTCGGAGCCCCCGAGCCACCGGGGAGCTGTTTTTT.

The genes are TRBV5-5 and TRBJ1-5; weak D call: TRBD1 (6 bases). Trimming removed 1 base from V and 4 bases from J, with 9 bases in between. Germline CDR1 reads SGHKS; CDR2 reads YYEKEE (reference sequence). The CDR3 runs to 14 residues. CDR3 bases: TGTGCCAGCAGCTTGCTAGGGGGTAATCAGCCCCAGCATTTT. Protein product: CASSLLGGNQPQHF.

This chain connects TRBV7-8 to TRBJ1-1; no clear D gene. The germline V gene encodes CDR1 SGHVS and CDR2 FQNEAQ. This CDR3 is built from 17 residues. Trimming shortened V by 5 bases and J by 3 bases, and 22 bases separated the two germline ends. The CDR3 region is CASSAAPGGAADTEAFF. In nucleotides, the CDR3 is TGTGCCAGCAGCGCAGCCCCAGGAGGCGCTGCTGACACTGAAGCTTTCTTT.

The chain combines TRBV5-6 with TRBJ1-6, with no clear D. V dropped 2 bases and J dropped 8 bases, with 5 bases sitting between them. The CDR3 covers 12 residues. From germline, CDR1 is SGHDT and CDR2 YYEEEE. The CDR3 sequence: CASSFGHSPLHF. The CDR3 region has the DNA TGTGCCAGCAGCTTTGGGCATTCACCCCTCCACTTT.

CDR3 residues: CASSDPTGNGNQPQHF. CDR3 in DNA: TGCGCCAGCAGTGACCCGACAGGGAACGGCAATCAGCCCCAGCATTTT. The chain carries TRBV10-2 and TRBJ1-5; 7 positions agree with TRBD1. With V trimmed by 3 bases and J by 2 bases, 7 bases remained unmatched. The CDR3 has 16 amino acids. CDR1 WSHSY and CDR2 SAAADI come from the germline V gene.

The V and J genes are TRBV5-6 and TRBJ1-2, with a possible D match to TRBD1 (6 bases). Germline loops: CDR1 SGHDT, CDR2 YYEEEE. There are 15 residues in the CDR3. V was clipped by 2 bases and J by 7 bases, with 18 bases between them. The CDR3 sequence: CASSLRLTGGAGYTF. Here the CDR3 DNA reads TGTGCCAGCAGCTTAAGACTGACAGGTGGGGCTGGCTACACCTTC. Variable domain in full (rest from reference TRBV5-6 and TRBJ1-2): DAGVTQSPTHLIKTRGQQVTLRCSPKSGHDTVSWYQQALGQGPQFIFQYYEEEERQRGNFPDRFSGHQFPNYSSELNVNALLLGDSALYLCASSLRLTGGAGYTFGSGTRLTVV.

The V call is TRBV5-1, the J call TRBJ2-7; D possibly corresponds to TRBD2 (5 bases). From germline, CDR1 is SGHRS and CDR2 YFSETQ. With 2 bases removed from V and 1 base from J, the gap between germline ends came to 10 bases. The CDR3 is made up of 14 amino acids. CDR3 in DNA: TGCGCCAGCAGCTTAGAGGGTTTGTCCTACGAGCAGTACTTC. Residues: CASSLEGLSYEQYF.